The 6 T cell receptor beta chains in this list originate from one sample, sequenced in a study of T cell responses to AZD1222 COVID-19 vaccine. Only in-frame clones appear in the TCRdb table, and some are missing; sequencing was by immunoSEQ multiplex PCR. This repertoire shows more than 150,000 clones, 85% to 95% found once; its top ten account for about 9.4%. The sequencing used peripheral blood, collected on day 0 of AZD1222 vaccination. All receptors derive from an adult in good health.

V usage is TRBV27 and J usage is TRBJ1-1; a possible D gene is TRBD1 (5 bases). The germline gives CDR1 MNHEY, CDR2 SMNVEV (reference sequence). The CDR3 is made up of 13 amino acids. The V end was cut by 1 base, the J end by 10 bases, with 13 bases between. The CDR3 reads CASSLLTEGAAFF. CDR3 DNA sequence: TGTGCCAGCAGTTTATTGACAGAGGGTGCAGCTTTCTTT.

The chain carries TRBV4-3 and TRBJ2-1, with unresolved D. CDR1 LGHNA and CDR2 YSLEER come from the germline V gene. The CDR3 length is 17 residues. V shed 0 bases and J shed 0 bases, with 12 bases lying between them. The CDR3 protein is CASSQEPREFSYNEQFF. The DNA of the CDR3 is TGCGCCAGCAGCCAAGAGCCCAGAGAGTTCTCCTACAATGAGCAGTTCTTC.

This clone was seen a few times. The CDR3 DNA reads TGTGCCAGCAGCTTGGCCGCACTAGCCGTGACGAGGACCCAGTACTTC. Protein sequence: CASSLAALAVTRTQYF. This chain joins TRBV5-6 and TRBJ2-5; possibly TRBD2 for D (6 bases). The CDR3 is made up of 16 amino acids. The V gene lost 0 bases and the J gene lost 7 bases, with 19 bases spanning the gap. The germline V gene encodes CDR1 SGHDT and CDR2 YYEEEE.

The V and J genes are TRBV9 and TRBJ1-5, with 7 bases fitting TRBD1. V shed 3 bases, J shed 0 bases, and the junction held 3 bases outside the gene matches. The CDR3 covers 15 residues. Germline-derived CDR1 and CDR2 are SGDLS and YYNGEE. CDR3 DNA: TGTGCCAGCAGCGCGACAGGGTATAGCAATCAGCCCCAGCATTTT. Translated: CASSATGYSNQPQHF. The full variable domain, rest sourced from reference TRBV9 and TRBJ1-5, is DSGVTQTPKHLITATGQRVTLRCSPRSGDLSVYWYQQSLDQGLQFLIQYYNGEERAKGNILERFSAQQFPDLHSELNLSSLELGDSALYFCASSATGYSNQPQHFGDGTRLSIL.

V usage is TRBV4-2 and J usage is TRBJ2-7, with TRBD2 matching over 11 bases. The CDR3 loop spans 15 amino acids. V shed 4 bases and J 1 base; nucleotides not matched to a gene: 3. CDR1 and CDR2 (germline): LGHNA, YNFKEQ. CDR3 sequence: CASSPTSGRSYEQYF. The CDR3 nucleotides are TGTGCCAGCAGCCCTACTAGCGGGAGATCCTACGAGCAGTACTTC.

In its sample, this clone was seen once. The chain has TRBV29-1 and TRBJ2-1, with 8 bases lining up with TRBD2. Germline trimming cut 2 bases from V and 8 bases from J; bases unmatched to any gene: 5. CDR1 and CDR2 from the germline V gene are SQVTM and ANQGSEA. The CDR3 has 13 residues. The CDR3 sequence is CSVELAGSDEQFF. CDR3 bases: TGCAGCGTTGAACTAGCGGGCTCCGATGAGCAGTTCTTC.